This entry concerns a single T cell receptor beta chain. CDR1 is LNHDA, CDR2 SQIVND, per germline (reference sequence). V was pared by 3 bases and J by 0 bases, with 11 bases between. CDR3 length equals 15 residues. TCRdb's copy holds only in-frame clones and misses some; the assay was immunoSEQ multiplex PCR. The table has 250,000 to 350,000 clones, 76% seen once; the top ten hold about 5%. The entry originates in a study of cytotoxic CD8 clonotypes in ibrutinib-treated CLL. The sequence was collected from a human donor with chronic lymphocytic leukemia. Sequencing was performed on PBMCs, taken at disease progression, from a patient treated with ibrutinib. The V call is TRBV19, the J call TRBJ1-2, with D perhaps matching TRBD1 (5 bases). This CDR3 reads CASSIQGYTNYGYTF. The CDR3 bases are TGTGCCAGTAGTATCCAGGGATATACTAACTATGGCTACACCTTC.